This entry describes one T cell receptor (beta chain). The entry originates in a study of shared clonotypes between healthy human individuals. V lost 2 bases and J 1 base, leaving 5 bases between the germline ends. The CDR3 sequence is 13 residues long. Per germline, CDR1 MNHEY and CDR2 SVGAGI. Method: immunoSEQ multiplex PCR; TCRdb's copy keeps in-frame clones and lacks some. The data contain about 2 million clones, about 95% of them singletons. The receptor was isolated from a man between 18 and 29 years old in good health. J is TRBJ1-2 and V is TRBV6-5; no firm D call. The material sequenced was naive CD4+ T cells sorted from blood. Subset indicated: CD45RA+ positively selected. In DNA, the CDR3 is TGTGCCAGCAGTTACATAGGTAACTATGGCTACACCTTC. As protein: CASSYIGNYGYTF.